This TCR beta chain originates from a study of post-analysis software for immune sequencing data. Study-level background: The disease courses covered relapsing-remitting, secondary progressive and progressive-relapsing multiple sclerosis.

This clonotype was found a few times. Its target is unknown. J was trimmed by 6 bases and V by 8 bases; bases with no gene match: 16. The germline V gene encodes CDR1 SGHTA and CDR2 FQGTGA. The CDR3 is made up of 16 amino acids. Prepared libraries of TCR beta cDNA carried unique molecular identifiers. With roughly 0.9 to 11 million T cells as the source, roughly 0.5 million cDNA molecules resulted. TCRdb reanalysed the PCR reads using MiXCR and keeps one entry per CDR3 protein. The repertoire holds 380,000 or so distinct CDR3 sequences, with around a third as singletons. Study findings and constraints: Samples from one preparation batch, clustered by F measure, grouped strongly together. Multiple sclerosis patients had significantly lower normalized Chao1 diversity than controls. A handful of TRBV segments were more frequent in patients than controls; TRBV5-6, TRBV5-1 and TRBV20-1 belonged to this group.

The source of this sequence is a girl aged 5-17 years with multiple sclerosis. The V and J genes are TRBV7-3 and TRBJ2-3, with 8 bases that match TRBD2. Sample: blood. DNA for the CDR3: TGTGCCAGCGCCGTAAGTGCGCTAGCGGGTTGGGATACGCAGTATTTT. Translated: CASAVSALAGWDTQYF. The variable domain in full, with the rest retrieved from reference TRBV7-3 and TRBJ2-3, is GAGVSQTPSNKVTEKGKYVELRCDPISGHTALYWYRQSLGQGPEFLIYFQGTGAADDSGLPNDRFFAVRPEGSVSTLKIQRTERGDSAVYLCASAVSALAGWDTQYFGPGTRLTVL.